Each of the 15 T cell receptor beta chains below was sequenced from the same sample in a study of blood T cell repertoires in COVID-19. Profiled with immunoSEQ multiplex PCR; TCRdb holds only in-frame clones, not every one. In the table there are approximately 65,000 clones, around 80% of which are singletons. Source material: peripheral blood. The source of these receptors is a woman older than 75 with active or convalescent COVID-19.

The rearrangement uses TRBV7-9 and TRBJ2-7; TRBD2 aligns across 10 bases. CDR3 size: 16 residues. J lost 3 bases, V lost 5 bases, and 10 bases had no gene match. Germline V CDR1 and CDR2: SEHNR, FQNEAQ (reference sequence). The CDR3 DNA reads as TGTGCCAGCAGCCCCCCCGGACTAGCGGATTACTACGAGCAGTACTTC. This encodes CASSPPGLADYYEQYF.

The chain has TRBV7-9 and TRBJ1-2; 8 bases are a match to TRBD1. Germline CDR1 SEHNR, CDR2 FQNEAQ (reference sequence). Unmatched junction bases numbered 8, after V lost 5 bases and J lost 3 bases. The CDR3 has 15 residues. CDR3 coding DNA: TGTGCCAGCAGCCCCAGGACAGGGCCCTACTATGGCTACACCTTC. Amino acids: CASSPRTGPYYGYTF.

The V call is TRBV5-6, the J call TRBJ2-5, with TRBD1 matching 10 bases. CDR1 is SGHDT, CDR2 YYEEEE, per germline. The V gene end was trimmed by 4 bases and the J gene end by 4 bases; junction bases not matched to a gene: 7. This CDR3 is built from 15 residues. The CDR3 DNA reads TGTGCCAGCAGCGCCGACAGGGGGCGGGGAGAGACCCAGTACTTC. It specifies CASSADRGRGETQYF.

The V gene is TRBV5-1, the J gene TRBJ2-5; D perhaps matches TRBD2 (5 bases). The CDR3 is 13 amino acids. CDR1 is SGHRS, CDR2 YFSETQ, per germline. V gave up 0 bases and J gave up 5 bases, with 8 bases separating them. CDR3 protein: CASSLAGSETQYF. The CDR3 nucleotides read TGCGCCAGCAGCTTGGCGGGAAGTGAGACCCAGTACTTC. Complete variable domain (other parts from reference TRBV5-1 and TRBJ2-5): KAGVTQTPRYLIKTRGQQVTLSCSPISGHRSVSWYQQTPGQGLQFLFEYFSETQRNKGNFPGRFSGRQFSNSRSEMNVSTLELGDSALYLCASSLAGSETQYFGPGTRLLVL.

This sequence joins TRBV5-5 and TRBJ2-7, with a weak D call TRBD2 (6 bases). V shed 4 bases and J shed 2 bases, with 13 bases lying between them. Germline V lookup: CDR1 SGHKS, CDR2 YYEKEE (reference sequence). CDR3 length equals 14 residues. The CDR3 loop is CASSGGISPYEQYF. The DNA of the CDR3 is TGTGCCAGCAGCGGGGGGATAAGTCCCTACGAGCAGTACTTC.

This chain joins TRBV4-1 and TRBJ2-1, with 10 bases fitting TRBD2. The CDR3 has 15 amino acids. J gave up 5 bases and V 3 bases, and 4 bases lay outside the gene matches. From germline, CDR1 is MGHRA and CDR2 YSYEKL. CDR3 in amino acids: CASSQWLAGDNEQFF. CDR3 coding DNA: TGCGCCAGCAGCCAGTGGCTAGCGGGGGACAATGAGCAGTTCTTC.

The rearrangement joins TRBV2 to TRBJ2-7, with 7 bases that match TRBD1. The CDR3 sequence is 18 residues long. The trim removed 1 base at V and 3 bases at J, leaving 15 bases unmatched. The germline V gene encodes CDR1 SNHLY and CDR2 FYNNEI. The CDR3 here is CASSEDETGPARGYEQYF. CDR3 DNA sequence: TGTGCCAGCAGTGAAGATGAGACAGGGCCCGCGCGTGGCTACGAGCAGTACTTC.

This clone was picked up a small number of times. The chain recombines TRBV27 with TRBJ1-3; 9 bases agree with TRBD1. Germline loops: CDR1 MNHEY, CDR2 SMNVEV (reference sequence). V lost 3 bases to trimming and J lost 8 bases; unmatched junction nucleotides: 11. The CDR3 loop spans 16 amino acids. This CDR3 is CASSLLRDRVVYTIYF. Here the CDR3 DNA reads TGTGCCAGCAGTTTGTTACGGGACAGGGTCGTATACACCATATATTTT.

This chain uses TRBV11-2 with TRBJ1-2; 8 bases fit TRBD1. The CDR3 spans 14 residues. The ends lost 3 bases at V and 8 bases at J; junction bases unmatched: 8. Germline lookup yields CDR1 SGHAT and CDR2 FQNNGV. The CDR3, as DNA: TGTGCCAGCAGCTTCTCCACAGGGGGGCAGGGCTACACCTTC. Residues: CASSFSTGGQGYTF.

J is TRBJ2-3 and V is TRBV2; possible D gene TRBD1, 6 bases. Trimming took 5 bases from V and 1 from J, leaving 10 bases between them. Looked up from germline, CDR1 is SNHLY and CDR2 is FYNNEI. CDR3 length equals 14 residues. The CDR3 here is CASSLGQRTDTQYF. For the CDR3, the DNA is TGTGCCAGCAGTCTTGGACAGCGCACAGATACGCAGTATTTT.

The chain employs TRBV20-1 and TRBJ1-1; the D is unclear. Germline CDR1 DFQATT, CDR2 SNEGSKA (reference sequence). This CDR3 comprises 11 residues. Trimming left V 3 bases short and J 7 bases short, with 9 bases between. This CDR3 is CSASIESEAFF. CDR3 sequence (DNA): TGCAGTGCTAGTATTGAGAGTGAAGCTTTCTTT.

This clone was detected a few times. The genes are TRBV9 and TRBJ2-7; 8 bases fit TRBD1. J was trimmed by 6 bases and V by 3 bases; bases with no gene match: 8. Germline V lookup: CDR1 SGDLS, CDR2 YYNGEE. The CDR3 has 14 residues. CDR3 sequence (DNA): TGTGCCAGCAGCGCACAGGGGGGATCCACCGAGCAGTACTTC. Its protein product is CASSAQGGSTEQYF.

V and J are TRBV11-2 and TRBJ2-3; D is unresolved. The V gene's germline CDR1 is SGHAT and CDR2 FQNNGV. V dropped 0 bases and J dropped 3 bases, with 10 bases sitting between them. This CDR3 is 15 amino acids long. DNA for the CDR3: TGTGCCAGCAGCTTAGAACCCAGAAAGACAGATACGCAGTATTTT. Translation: CASSLEPRKTDTQYF.

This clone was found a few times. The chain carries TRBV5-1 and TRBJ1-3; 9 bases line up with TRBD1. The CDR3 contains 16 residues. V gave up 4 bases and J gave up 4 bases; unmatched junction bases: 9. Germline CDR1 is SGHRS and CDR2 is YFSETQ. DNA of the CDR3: TGCGCCAGCAGCACGGGACAGGGTCGTCAGGGAAACACCATATATTTT. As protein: CASSTGQGRQGNTIYF.

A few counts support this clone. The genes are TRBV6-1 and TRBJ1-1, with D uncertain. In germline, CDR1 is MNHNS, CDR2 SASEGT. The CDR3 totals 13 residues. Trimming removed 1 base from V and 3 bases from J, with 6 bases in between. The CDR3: CASSEVLDTEAFF. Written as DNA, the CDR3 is TGTGCCAGCAGTGAAGTCCTTGACACTGAAGCTTTCTTT.